This section outlines one T cell receptor beta chain sequence together with its context. What it recognizes is unknown. This sample is part of a study of cytomegalovirus exposure and HLA in healthy donors. The PCR was carried out with 60 Vbeta primers and 13 Jbeta primers. Repertoires were generated with immunoSEQ multiplex PCR, while TCRdb's copy carries only in-frame clones and drops some. The data contain 150,000 to 200,000 clones, about 72% of them singletons. Regarding the study as a whole: An analysis that was carried out later associated 17,000 or so TCR beta sequences with HLA alleles at 0.05 false discovery rate.

Germline CDR1 and CDR2: SGDLS and YYNGEE. The CDR3 sequence is 15 residues long. V was pared by 0 bases and J by 1 base, with 9 bases between. This TCR came from a girl under 18 in good health and CMV-seronegative. Sample: PBMCs. This chain uses TRBV9 with TRBJ2-3; D possibly corresponds to TRBD2 (6 bases). The CDR3, as DNA: TGTGCCAGCAGCGTAGTGGCTAGCGGCACAGATACGCAGTATTTT. Translated, it gives CASSVVASGTDTQYF.